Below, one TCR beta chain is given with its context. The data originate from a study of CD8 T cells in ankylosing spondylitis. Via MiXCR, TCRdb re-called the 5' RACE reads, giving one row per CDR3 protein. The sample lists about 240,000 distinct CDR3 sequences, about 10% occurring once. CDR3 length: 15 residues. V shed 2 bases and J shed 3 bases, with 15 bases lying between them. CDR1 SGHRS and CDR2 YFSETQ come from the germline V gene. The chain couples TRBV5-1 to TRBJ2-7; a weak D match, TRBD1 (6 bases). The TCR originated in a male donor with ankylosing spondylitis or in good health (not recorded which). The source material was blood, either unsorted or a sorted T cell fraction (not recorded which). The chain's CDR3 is CASSFGSDSNYEQYF. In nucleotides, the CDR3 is TGCGCCAGCAGCTTTGGGTCGGACAGTAACTACGAGCAGTACTTC.